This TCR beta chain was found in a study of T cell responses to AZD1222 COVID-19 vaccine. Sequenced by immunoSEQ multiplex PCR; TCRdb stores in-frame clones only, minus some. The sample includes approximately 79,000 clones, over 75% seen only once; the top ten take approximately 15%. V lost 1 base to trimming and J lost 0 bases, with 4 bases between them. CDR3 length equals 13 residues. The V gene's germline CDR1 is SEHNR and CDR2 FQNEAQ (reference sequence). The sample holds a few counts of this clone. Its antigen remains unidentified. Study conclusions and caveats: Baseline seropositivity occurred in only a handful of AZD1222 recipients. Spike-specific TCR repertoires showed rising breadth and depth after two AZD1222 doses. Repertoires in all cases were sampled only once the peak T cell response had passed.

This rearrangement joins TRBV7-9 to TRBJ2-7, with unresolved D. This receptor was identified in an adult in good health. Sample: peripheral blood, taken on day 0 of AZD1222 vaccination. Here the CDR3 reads CASSLGHSYEQYF. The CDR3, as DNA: TGTGCCAGCAGCTTAGGACACTCCTACGAGCAGTACTTC. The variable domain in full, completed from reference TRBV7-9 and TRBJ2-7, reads DTGVSQNPRHKITKRGQNVTFRCDPISEHNRLYWYRQTLGQGPEFLTYFQNEAQLEKSRLLSDRFSAERPKGSFSTLEIQRTEQGDSAMYLCASSLGHSYEQYFGPGTRLTVT.